This T cell receptor (beta chain) was sequenced in a study of blood T cell repertoires in COVID-19. For this clone: Germline and junction disagree at one end, which may indicate a read error.

TCRdb keeps only in-frame clones here, not all; method: immunoSEQ multiplex PCR. The sample includes more than 85,000 clones, around 82% of them seen just once. The length of the CDR3 is 11 residues. Germline V gene sequence: CDR1 GTSNPN, CDR2 SVGIG (reference sequence). The receptor was isolated from a woman between 50 and 59 years old with acute or convalescent COVID-19. Source material: peripheral blood. The gene calls are TRBV30 and TRBJ1-6; D is undetermined. The CDR3 coding sequence is TGTGCCTGGAGCCTGATGGGCCCCATTAACTTT. This gives the protein CAWSLMGPINF. The complete variable domain, with remaining parts taken from reference TRBV30 and TRBJ1-6, reads SQTIHQWPATLVQPVGSPLSLECTVEGTSNPNLYWYRQAAGRGLQLLFYSVGIGQISSEVPQNLSASRPQDRQFILSSKKLLLSDSGFYLCAWSLMGPINFGNGTRLTVT.